A selection of T cell receptor beta chains follows, all from one sample in a study of identifying expanded T cells in peripheral blood. The table came from immunoSEQ multiplex PCR; TCRdb's copy has only in-frame clones and leaves some out. The table lists just under 65,000 clones, approximately 87% of them singletons, with approximately 4.5% in the top ten. Sample: blood. The receptors stem from a person aged 18-70 years in good health. Each CDR3 is given without its conserved first and last residue.

v_gene: TRBV19; CDR3aa: ASSIISGVGNEQF
v_gene: TRBV6-5; CDR3aa: ASSSSGSELF
v_gene: TRBV28; CDR3aa: ASSLVVNEQF
v_gene: TRBV27; CDR3aa: ASSPGTSYNEQF
v_gene: TRBV12-5; CDR3aa: ASGRTGQGARLEAF
v_gene: TRBV7-3; CDR3aa: ASSYGRDNEQF
v_gene: TRBV25-1; CDR3aa: ASGRTPGTDYNEQF
v_gene: TRBV7-6; CDR3aa: ASSLGQPYNSPLH
v_gene: TRBV5-1; CDR3aa: ASSPGLGNYGYT
v_gene: TRBV7-2; CDR3aa: ASSLGLAGISSYEQY
v_gene: TRBV4-1; CDR3aa: ASSQAAGLAGGPAMYEQY
v_gene: TRBV7-9; CDR3aa: ASSPGAGYEQY
v_gene: TRBV6-6; CDR3aa: ASRGDSFSNQPQH
v_gene: TRBV7-9; CDR3aa: ASSLSLAGGLEQF
v_gene: TRBV5-1; CDR3aa: ASSFPRQGADEQY
v_gene: TRBV2; CDR3aa: ASSVVRGYDEQF
v_gene: TRBV6-4; CDR3aa: ASSEGLADTDTQY
v_gene: TRBV10-3; CDR3aa: AISPTGPSEAF
v_gene: TRBV13; CDR3aa: ASSLGQETQY
v_gene: TRBV4-2; CDR3aa: ASSPAGGPPGEQF
v_gene: TRBV5-4; CDR3aa: ASSSLNEQF
v_gene: TRBV7-3; CDR3aa: ASSLNPPEAGGLGTQY
v_gene: TRBV10-2; CDR3aa: ASRLAGGVPHPYEQY
v_gene: TRBV29-1; CDR3aa: SVEARRTQDYEQY
v_gene: TRBV10-3; CDR3aa: AISESARQGAYGYT
v_gene: TRBV5-6; CDR3aa: ASSLPGLGTGETQY
v_gene: TRBV19; CDR3aa: ASQEGLSANTGELF
v_gene: TRBV19; CDR3aa: ASSIFSAGTDTQY
v_gene: TRBV6-4; CDR3aa: ASSTLAGEHNEQF
v_gene: TRBV6-5; CDR3aa: ASTNSLTAREQY
v_gene: TRBV2; CDR3aa: ASSRTGVNEKLF
v_gene: TRBV5-1; CDR3aa: ASSLALGLLRHDTQY
v_gene: TRBV27; CDR3aa: ASSLRWGRETQY
v_gene: TRBV2; CDR3aa: ASSGQGRVNQPQH
v_gene: TRBV5-1; CDR3aa: ASSSYGQGWAGELF
v_gene: TRBV9; CDR3aa: ASSVAAGGYEQY
v_gene: TRBV27; CDR3aa: ASSFFAGGADTQY
v_gene: TRBV5-1; CDR3aa: ASGQGNTEAF
v_gene: TRBV6-4; CDR3aa: ASSDSTSASGANVLT
v_gene: TRBV6-4; CDR3aa: ASSDGQGDTGELF
v_gene: TRBV27; CDR3aa: ASSSPGLYEQY
v_gene: TRBV12-5; CDR3aa: ASGFGELAYNEQF
v_gene: TRBV4-1; CDR3aa: ASSQEGGSQGADQPQH
v_gene: TRBV11-3; CDR3aa: ASSLESGESYEQY
v_gene: TRBV4-1; CDR3aa: ASSPHSSMNTEAF
v_gene: TRBV4-3; CDR3aa: ASSQGLAGALKPYEQY
v_gene: TRBV18; CDR3aa: ASSPGQGTSYEQY
v_gene: TRBV28; CDR3aa: ASRTGLAGAQEQF
v_gene: TRBV9; CDR3aa: ASSVDGVFGVKTEAF
v_gene: TRBV9; CDR3aa: ASSVALAYNEQF